Listed below are T cell receptor beta chains from one sample, sequenced in a study of radiotherapy plus CTLA-4 blockade in lung cancer. Repertoires were generated with immunoSEQ multiplex PCR, while TCRdb's copy carries only in-frame clones and drops some. The sample lists approximately 95,000 clones, approximately 78% occurring once. Sample: peripheral blood, taken from a patient treated with radiotherapy plus ipilimumab. These receptors originate from a human donor with non-small cell lung cancer who had a partial response to radiotherapy plus ipilimumab. Each CDR3 is given with its conserved first and last residue. Each record gives: J gene, V gene, D gene, clone size, CDR3 protein, CDR3 DNA. The D gene is left open where the match is weak. Clone size is given for some rows only: seen once, a few or many times, or a class if the clone is expanded.

j_gene: TRBJ1-6
v_gene: TRBV7-9
d_gene: NA
abundance: NA
CDR3aa: CASSSLSGRTGNSPLHF
CDR3nt: TGTGCCAGCAGCTCCCTATCGGGTAGAACCGGGAATTCACCCCTCCACTTT

j_gene: TRBJ2-3
v_gene: TRBV5-1
d_gene: NA
abundance: NA
CDR3aa: CASSLEGTTRGDTQYF
CDR3nt: TGCGCCAGCAGCTTGGAGGGGACGACGCGGGGAGATACGCAGTATTTT

j_gene: TRBJ2-5
v_gene: TRBV7-2
d_gene: NA
abundance: NA
CDR3aa: CASSLGRGVSLQTQYF
CDR3nt: TGTGCCAGCAGCTTAGGACGGGGAGTCTCGCTGCAGACCCAGTACTTC

j_gene: TRBJ1-1
v_gene: TRBV5-1
d_gene: NA
abundance: few
CDR3aa: CASSLAKGLNTEAFF
CDR3nt: TGCGCCAGCAGCTTGGCAAAGGGGCTCAACACTGAAGCTTTCTTT

j_gene: TRBJ1-2
v_gene: TRBV30
d_gene: NA
abundance: few
CDR3aa: CAWSPVQEAAGYTF
CDR3nt: TGTGCCTGGAGCCCGGTCCAGGAGGCTGCGGGCTACACCTTC

j_gene: TRBJ2-2
v_gene: TRBV19
d_gene: TRBD1
abundance: NA
CDR3aa: CASSQRTGGYAGELFF
CDR3nt: TGTGCCAGTAGTCAAAGGACAGGAGGTTACGCCGGGGAGCTGTTTTTT

j_gene: TRBJ2-4
v_gene: TRBV19
d_gene: TRBD2
abundance: NA
CDR3aa: CASSIETRASGGGKNIQYF
CDR3nt: TGTGCCAGTAGTATAGAAACGAGGGCTAGCGGGGGGGGCAAAAACATTCAGTACTTC

j_gene: TRBJ2-3
v_gene: TRBV29-1
d_gene: NA
abundance: NA
CDR3aa: CSVEEGGYGDTDTQYF
CDR3nt: TGCAGCGTTGAAGAAGGCGGATACGGGGACACAGATACGCAGTATTTT

j_gene: TRBJ1-5
v_gene: TRBV7-8
d_gene: TRBD1
abundance: NA
CDR3aa: CASSLGQVHNQPQHF
CDR3nt: TGTGCCAGCAGCCTGGGACAGGTCCACAATCAGCCCCAGCATTTT

j_gene: TRBJ2-5
v_gene: TRBV5-5
d_gene: NA
abundance: NA
CDR3aa: CASGARRDLVGETQYF
CDR3nt: TGTGCCAGCGGAGCGAGACGCGACTTGGTCGGGGAGACCCAGTACTTC

j_gene: TRBJ2-1
v_gene: TRBV21-1
d_gene: NA
abundance: NA
CDR3aa: CASSKFPREQFF
CDR3nt: TGTGCCAGCAGCAAATTTCCGAGGGAGCAGTTCTTC

j_gene: TRBJ1-2
v_gene: TRBV7-9
d_gene: NA
abundance: few
CDR3aa: CASSSQLETVGYTF
CDR3nt: TGTGCCAGCAGCTCCCAGCTAGAGACGGTAGGCTACACCTTC

j_gene: TRBJ2-7
v_gene: TRBV7-2
d_gene: TRBD2
abundance: NA
CDR3aa: CASSSRLAAPEQYF
CDR3nt: TGTGCCAGCAGCTCGAGACTAGCCGCCCCCGAGCAGTACTTC

j_gene: TRBJ1-3
v_gene: TRBV2
d_gene: NA
abundance: NA
CDR3aa: CASSGQRTGISGNTIYF
CDR3nt: TGTGCCAGCAGTGGGCAGAGGACGGGAATCTCTGGAAACACCATATATTTT

j_gene: TRBJ2-3
v_gene: TRBV6-1
d_gene: NA
abundance: NA
CDR3aa: CASSDSRTGKRTDTQYF
CDR3nt: TGTGCCAGCAGTGATTCCCGCACAGGGAAAAGGACAGATACGCAGTATTTT

j_gene: TRBJ2-4
v_gene: TRBV4-1
d_gene: TRBD1
abundance: NA
CDR3aa: CASSQDVQGVTKNIQYF
CDR3nt: TGCGCCAGCAGCCAAGATGTCCAGGGGGTGACCAAAAACATTCAGTACTTC

j_gene: TRBJ1-5
v_gene: TRBV18
d_gene: NA
abundance: few
CDR3aa: CASSPGSGDQPQHF
CDR3nt: TGTGCCAGCTCACCAGGGTCGGGAGATCAGCCCCAGCATTTT

j_gene: TRBJ1-5
v_gene: TRBV5-8
d_gene: NA
abundance: NA
CDR3aa: CASSFQGGQPQHF
CDR3nt: TGTGCCAGCAGCTTCCAGGGAGGTCAGCCCCAGCATTTT

j_gene: TRBJ2-7
v_gene: TRBV9
d_gene: NA
abundance: NA
CDR3aa: CASSVVAEGEQYF
CDR3nt: TGTGCCAGCAGCGTAGTAGCGGAAGGTGAGCAGTACTTC

j_gene: TRBJ1-4
v_gene: TRBV7-2
d_gene: NA
abundance: NA
CDR3aa: CASSLSSGGAEKLFF
CDR3nt: TGTGCCAGCAGCTTATCTTCGGGGGGCGCCGAAAAACTGTTTTTT

j_gene: TRBJ2-1
v_gene: TRBV28
d_gene: NA
abundance: NA
CDR3aa: CASSFPLSGGHNEQFF
CDR3nt: TGTGCCAGCAGTTTCCCCCTCAGCGGCGGGCACAATGAGCAGTTCTTC

j_gene: TRBJ2-6
v_gene: TRBV5-8
d_gene: NA
abundance: NA
CDR3aa: CASSYGALISGANVLTF
CDR3nt: TGTGCCAGCAGCTATGGGGCCCTTATCTCTGGGGCCAACGTCCTGACTTTC

j_gene: TRBJ2-1
v_gene: TRBV6-5
d_gene: NA
abundance: medium-sized
CDR3aa: CASGTYEQFF
CDR3nt: TGTGCCAGCGGGACATATGAGCAGTTCTTC

j_gene: TRBJ2-3
v_gene: TRBV7-2
d_gene: TRBD2
abundance: few
CDR3aa: CASSLAGTSGRVDTQYF
CDR3nt: TGTGCCAGCAGCTTAGCCGGGACTAGCGGGAGGGTAGATACGCAGTATTTT

j_gene: TRBJ2-7
v_gene: TRBV5-4
d_gene: TRBD1
abundance: NA
CDR3aa: CASSRDRGRYEQYF
CDR3nt: TGTGCCAGCAGCCGGGACAGGGGACGCTACGAGCAGTACTTC

j_gene: TRBJ2-7
v_gene: TRBV2
d_gene: NA
abundance: NA
CDR3aa: CASSELAYEQYF
CDR3nt: TGTGCCAGCAGTGAACTCGCCTACGAGCAGTACTTC

j_gene: TRBJ2-1
v_gene: TRBV11-2
d_gene: NA
abundance: NA
CDR3aa: CASSQRTYRFF
CDR3nt: TGTGCCAGCAGCCAGAGGACATATCGGTTCTTC

j_gene: TRBJ2-2
v_gene: TRBV5-6
d_gene: NA
abundance: once
CDR3aa: CASSPRGIPNTGELFF
CDR3nt: TGTGCCAGCAGCCCCCGAGGGATCCCGAACACCGGGGAGCTGTTTTTT

j_gene: TRBJ2-2
v_gene: TRBV5-8
d_gene: NA
abundance: NA
CDR3aa: CASSLGQKLNTGELFF
CDR3nt: TGTGCCAGCAGCTTGGGGCAGAAATTGAACACCGGGGAGCTGTTTTTT

j_gene: TRBJ2-6
v_gene: TRBV21-1
d_gene: NA
abundance: NA
CDR3aa: CASSKSPTGQLFSGANVLTF
CDR3nt: TGTGCCAGCAGCAAATCGCCTACGGGACAGCTTTTCTCTGGGGCCAACGTCCTGACTTTC

j_gene: TRBJ2-3
v_gene: TRBV27
d_gene: TRBD2
abundance: NA
CDR3aa: CASSLRTSGSAGTDTQYF
CDR3nt: TGTGCCAGCAGTTTAAGGACTAGCGGGAGTGCGGGCACAGATACGCAGTATTTT

j_gene: TRBJ2-2
v_gene: TRBV28
d_gene: NA
abundance: NA
CDR3aa: CASSSDTGELFF
CDR3nt: TGTGCCAGCAGTTCGGACACCGGGGAGCTGTTTTTT

j_gene: TRBJ2-7
v_gene: TRBV7-8
d_gene: NA
abundance: NA
CDR3aa: CASSLVSRAGYEQYF
CDR3nt: TGTGCCAGCAGCTTAGTGTCTCGCGCGGGCTACGAGCAGTACTTC

j_gene: TRBJ2-5
v_gene: TRBV30
d_gene: TRBD2
abundance: NA
CDR3aa: CAWSVWASGRWETQYF
CDR3nt: TGTGCCTGGAGTGTATGGGCTAGCGGGAGGTGGGAGACCCAGTACTTC

j_gene: TRBJ2-2
v_gene: TRBV10-3
d_gene: NA
abundance: NA
CDR3aa: CAISDRDTGELFF
CDR3nt: TGTGCCATCAGTGACAGGGACACCGGGGAGCTGTTTTTT

j_gene: TRBJ1-1
v_gene: TRBV2
d_gene: TRBD1
abundance: NA
CDR3aa: CASSFSGGTEAFF
CDR3nt: TGTGCCAGCAGTTTTTCAGGGGGCACTGAAGCTTTCTTT

j_gene: TRBJ2-7
v_gene: TRBV10-1
d_gene: NA
abundance: NA
CDR3aa: CASTDPPSRATHEQYF
CDR3nt: TGCGCCAGCACCGATCCCCCGAGCAGGGCAACACACGAGCAGTACTTC

j_gene: TRBJ2-5
v_gene: TRBV7-6
d_gene: NA
abundance: NA
CDR3aa: CASTALVPETQYF
CDR3nt: TGTGCCAGCACCGCTCTAGTCCCGGAGACCCAGTACTTC

j_gene: TRBJ2-7
v_gene: TRBV19
d_gene: NA
abundance: once
CDR3aa: CASSRSLSYEQYF
CDR3nt: TGTGCCAGTAGCCGGTCCTTGAGCTACGAGCAGTACTTC